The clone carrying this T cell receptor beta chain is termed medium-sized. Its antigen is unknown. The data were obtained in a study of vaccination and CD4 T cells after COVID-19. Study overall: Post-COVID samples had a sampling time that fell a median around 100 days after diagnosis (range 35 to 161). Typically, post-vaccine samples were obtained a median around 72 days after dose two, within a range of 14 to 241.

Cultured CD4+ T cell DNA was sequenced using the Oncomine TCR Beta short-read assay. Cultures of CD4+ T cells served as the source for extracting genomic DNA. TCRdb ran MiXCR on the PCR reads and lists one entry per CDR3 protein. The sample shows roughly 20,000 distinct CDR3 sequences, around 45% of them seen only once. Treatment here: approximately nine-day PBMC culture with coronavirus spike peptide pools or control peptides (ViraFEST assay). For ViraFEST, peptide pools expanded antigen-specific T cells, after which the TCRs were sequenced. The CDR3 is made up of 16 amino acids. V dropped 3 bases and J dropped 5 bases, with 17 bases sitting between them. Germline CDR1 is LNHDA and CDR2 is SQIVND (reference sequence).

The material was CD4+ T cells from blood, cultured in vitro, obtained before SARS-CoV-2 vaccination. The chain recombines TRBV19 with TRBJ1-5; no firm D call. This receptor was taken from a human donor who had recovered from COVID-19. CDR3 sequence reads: CASSIPYKTRYQPQHF. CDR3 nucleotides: TGTGCCAGTAGTATCCCATACAAAACAAGATATCAGCCCCAGCATTTT.